These 17 T cell receptor beta chains originate from one sample sequenced in a study of T cell repertoires in cytomegalovirus infection. TCRdb redid the calling of the reads with MiXCR, one entry per CDR3 protein. The sample consists of approximately 630,000 distinct CDR3 sequences, roughly 24% of them appearing once. Sequences were obtained from CD8+ T cells from PBMCs. These receptors were collected from a human donor in good health (CMV status not recorded). Some clones in this sample may be carry-over from other donors' samples.

This clonotype was seen at least ten times. The chain is built from TRBV6-6 and TRBJ2-1; no definite D call. The CDR3 contains 11 residues. Looked up from germline, CDR1 is MNHNY and CDR2 is SVGAGI (reference sequence). Trimming shortened V by 2 bases and J by 8 bases, and 4 bases separated the two germline ends. The CDR3 reads CASSYPDEQFF. CDR3 sequence (DNA): TGTGCCAGCAGTTACCCAGATGAGCAGTTCTTC.

Many counts were recorded for this clonotype. The chain links TRBV11-2 to TRBJ2-5; D remains ambiguous. V was clipped by 4 bases and J by 5 bases, with 5 bases between them. This CDR3 spans 11 amino acids. CDR1 is SGHAT and CDR2 is FQNNGV in the germline V gene. The CDR3 is CASSWAETQYF. The CDR3 nucleotides read TGTGCCAGCAGCTGGGCGGAGACCCAGTACTTC. Based on the CDR3 plus reference TRBV11-2 and TRBJ2-5, the full variable domain is EAGVAQSPRYKIIEKRQSVAFWCNPISGHATLYWYQQILGQGPKLLIQFQNNGVVDDSQLPKDRFSAERLKGVDSTLKIQPAKLEDSAVYLCASSWAETQYFGPGTRLLVL.

There are many counts of this clonotype. This chain's CDR3 is CASSRGTGWYNEQFF. DNA of the CDR3: TGTGCCAGCAGTCGCGGGACAGGGTGGTACAATGAGCAGTTCTTC. The V and J genes are TRBV6-5 and TRBJ2-1; TRBD1 agrees at 9 bases. The CDR3 has 15 residues. The ends lost 5 bases at V and 4 bases at J; junction bases unmatched: 6. Germline CDR1 MNHEY, CDR2 SVGAGI.

This clonotype was found a few times. The chain is built from TRBV25-1 and TRBJ1-2; D may be TRBD1 (6 bases). The CDR3 length is 13 residues. Trimming cost V 1 base and J 7 bases, with 10 bases left between them. The germline V gene encodes CDR1 MGHDK and CDR2 SYGVNS. The DNA of the CDR3 is TGTGCCAGCAGTGAATCAGGGGCTGGTGGCTACACCTTC. Encoded protein: CASSESGAGGYTF.

This clonotype has a handful of counts. This rearrangement joins TRBV28 to TRBJ1-1, with a weak D call TRBD1 (5 bases). The CDR3 totals 17 residues. Trimming removed 0 bases at V and 5 bases at J, with 19 bases between. The germline V gene encodes CDR1 MDHEN and CDR2 SYDVKM. The CDR3 loop reads CASSLWRGQGRRTEAFF. CDR3 DNA: TGTGCCAGCAGTTTATGGAGAGGGCAGGGCAGGAGGACTGAAGCTTTCTTT.

Ten or more counts support this clonotype. The genes are TRBV12-3 or TRBV12-4 and TRBJ2-2; D remains ambiguous. The V and J ends lost 8 bases and 7 bases respectively, with 17 bases between them. The CDR3 is 14 amino acids. The CDR3 region is CASVWGIDGGELFF. The CDR3 DNA sequence: TGTGCCAGCGTTTGGGGTATTGATGGCGGGGAGCTGTTTTTT.

This clonotype was counted a few times. The chain carries TRBV7-6 and TRBJ2-5; 9 bases agree with TRBD2. J lost 1 base, V lost 2 bases, and 8 bases had no gene match. The CDR3 contains 17 residues. Germline V gene sequence: CDR1 SGHVS, CDR2 FNYEAQ. CDR3 nucleotides: TGTGCCAGCAGCTTAAGAACCACTAGCGGGTTCCAAGAGACCCAGTACTTC. Translation gives CASSLRTTSGFQETQYF.

This rearrangement joins TRBV6-2 or TRBV6-3 to TRBJ2-6; D call uncertain. With 6 bases removed from V and 2 bases from J, the gap between germline ends came to 11 bases. The germline gives CDR1 MNHEY, CDR2 SVGEGT. The CDR3 spans 15 residues. The CDR3 DNA follows: TGTGCCAGCAGCGCCGAAGGGACTGGGGCCAACGTCCTGACTTTC. This sequence encodes CASSAEGTGANVLTF.

This clonotype was observed a handful of times. This chain links TRBV2 with TRBJ2-7; D gene uncertain. CDR1 SNHLY and CDR2 FYNNEI come from the germline V gene. Trimming removed 2 bases from V and 5 bases from J, with 10 bases in between. The CDR3 runs 13 residues. DNA of the CDR3: TGTGCCAGCAGTGAACGGGCAGTAAACGAGCAGTACTTC. This gives the protein CASSERAVNEQYF.

The chain employs TRBV6-5 and TRBJ2-7; weak D call: TRBD1 (6 bases). Germline CDR1 is MNHEY and CDR2 is SVGAGI. The CDR3 runs to 14 residues. Trimming took off 3 bases at V and 3 bases at J, with 12 bases between the two ends. The CDR3 sequence is CASSYRDTYYEQYF. The CDR3 bases are TGTGCCAGCAGTTATAGGGACACCTACTACGAGCAGTACTTC.

The chain has TRBV29-1 and TRBJ2-3; perhaps TRBD2 as D (5 bases). CDR1 is SQVTM and CDR2 is ANQGSEA in the germline V gene. The CDR3 runs to 13 residues. The germline V and J ends were trimmed by 4 bases and 1 base, with 9 bases remaining between them. The CDR3 protein is CSVGGLRTDTQYF. The CDR3 DNA sequence: TGCAGCGTTGGAGGACTTCGCACAGATACGCAGTATTTT.

There are many counts of this clonotype. CDR3 protein: CASSLSMPTDTQYF. The CDR3 nucleotides read TGTGCCAGCAGTTTATCGATGCCCACAGATACGCAGTATTTT. The chain employs TRBV28 and TRBJ2-3; D not resolved. The V and J ends lost 1 base and 2 bases respectively, with 7 bases between them. The CDR3 contains 14 residues. The V gene's germline CDR1 is MDHEN and CDR2 SYDVKM. The entire variable domain, with the rest obtained from reference TRBV28 and TRBJ2-3, is as follows: DVKVTQSSRYLVKRTGEKVFLECVQDMDHENMFWYRQDPGLGLRLIYFSYDVKMKEKGDIPEGYSVSREKKERFSLILESASTNQTSMYLCASSLSMPTDTQYFGPGTRLTVL.

J is TRBJ2-2 and V is TRBV29-1; 9 positions match TRBD1. The CDR3 runs 14 residues. CDR1 is SQVTM and CDR2 is ANQGSEA in the germline V gene. Losses at the gene ends were 6 bases for V and 3 bases for J; bases not matched to a gene: 5. The CDR3 nucleotides are TGCAGCGTACCTACAGGGGGCCACACCGGGGAGCTGTTTTTT. It specifies CSVPTGGHTGELFF.

A few counts support this clonotype. The chain combines TRBV6-6 with TRBJ2-5; 9 bases agree with TRBD1. CDR1 and CDR2 (germline): MNHNY, SVGAGI (reference sequence). With V trimmed by 6 bases and J by 5 bases, 7 bases remained unmatched. The length of the CDR3 is 14 residues. CDR3: CASRGTGGRETQYF. In DNA form, the CDR3 reads TGTGCCAGCAGGGGTACAGGGGGCAGGGAGACCCAGTACTTC.

The chain's CDR3 is CASSNRQAPGIGYGYTF. DNA for the CDR3: TGTGCCAGCAGCAACAGACAGGCTCCAGGAATAGGCTATGGCTACACCTTC. The chain joins TRBV7-9 to TRBJ1-2; perhaps TRBD1 as D (6 bases). Between the trimmed V and J ends, which lost 5 bases and 4 bases, there was a span of 23 bases. The CDR3 covers 17 residues. Germline V CDR1 and CDR2: SEHNR, FQNEAQ (reference sequence).

This clonotype has ten or more counts. The chain combines TRBV28 with TRBJ1-3; unclear D gene. The germline CDR1 and CDR2 sequences are MDHEN and SYDVKM. CDR3 length: 14 residues. The V end lost 3 bases, the J end lost 2 bases, and 8 bases lay between the germline ends. CDR3 in amino acids: CASSFMGTGNTIYF. The CDR3 coding sequence is TGTGCCAGCAGTTTCATGGGAACTGGAAACACCATATATTTT.

J is TRBJ1-5 and V is TRBV27; D not certain. The CDR3 totals 17 residues. From germline, CDR1 is MNHEY and CDR2 SMNVEV (reference sequence). Trimming stripped 3 bases from V and 0 bases from J, with 15 bases between. This CDR3 is CASSLSASSHSNQPQHF. As DNA, the CDR3 is TGTGCCAGCAGTTTGTCGGCCAGCTCCCATAGCAATCAGCCCCAGCATTTT.